The subject of this entry is one T cell receptor beta chain. Its specificity is not known. An approximately 2.3 ml blood sample was drawn per donor. Used for each TCR library was about 3,800 ng of total RNA. With the 5' RACE reads reprocessed, TCRdb shows one record per CDR3 protein and no DNA. The table lists roughly 120,000 distinct CDR3 sequences. This record belongs to a study of monozygotic twins with inflammatory bowel disease. General study findings and limits: Lower TCRbeta diversity (inverse Simpson) was seen in IBD patients than in healthy co-twins. No difference in repertoire similarity was seen between concordant and discordant twins, possibly because power was limited.

The CDR3 extends over 14 amino acids. Sequencing was performed on blood. This chain connects TRBV12-3 or TRBV12-4 to TRBJ1-2; TCRdb calls TRBD1, which cannot be checked without DNA. This receptor was taken from a human donor with ulcerative colitis or Crohn's disease, or a healthy co-twin of an affected twin (not recorded which). CDR3 amino acids: CASSLRRTGYGYTF.